A selection of T cell receptor beta chains follows, all from one sample in a study of blood T cells in healthy people across ages. TCRdb itself ran the 5' RACE reads through MiXCR, one entry per CDR3 protein. The sample yields about 640,000 distinct CDR3 sequences, about 54% seen once. Sequencing was carried out using blood. These receptors all come from a man in his 60s in good health. Each CDR3 is given with its conserved first and last residue. D genes are given only for firm matches. Size is stated for part of the rows, as once, few or many counts, or as a class when the clone is expanded.

j_gene: TRBJ1-5
d_gene: TRBD1
abundance: -
v_gene: TRBV4-2
CDR3nt: TGTGCCAGCAGCCAAGTTGTGGGACAGGATAATCAGCCCCAGCATTTT
CDR3aa: CASSQVVGQDNQPQHF

j_gene: TRBJ1-6
d_gene: TRBD1
abundance: once
v_gene: TRBV5-1
CDR3nt: TGCGCCAGCAGCTTGGCTGGTCAGGGGGTTTCACCCCTCCACTTT
CDR3aa: CASSLAGQGVSPLHF

j_gene: TRBJ2-1
d_gene: TRBD2
abundance: -
v_gene: TRBV6-2/TRBV6-3
CDR3nt: TGTGCCAGCAGTTACCGTAGCGGGGGGGTTAGCTACAATGAGCAGTTCTTC
CDR3aa: CASSYRSGGVSYNEQFF

j_gene: TRBJ2-7
d_gene: -
abundance: -
v_gene: TRBV24-1
CDR3nt: TGTGCCACCAGTGTCGACAGTGTGGTCAATGAGCAGTACTTC
CDR3aa: CATSVDSVVNEQYF

j_gene: TRBJ1-1
d_gene: TRBD1
abundance: -
v_gene: TRBV5-1
CDR3nt: TGCGCCAGCAGCTTAACCGGGACAGGTTACATGAACACTGAAGCTTTCTTT
CDR3aa: CASSLTGTGYMNTEAFF

j_gene: TRBJ1-6
d_gene: TRBD1
abundance: few
v_gene: TRBV11-2
CDR3nt: TGTGCCAGCAGCTCGACAGGGATCACGAGACCCCTCCACTTT
CDR3aa: CASSSTGITRPLHF

j_gene: TRBJ2-1
d_gene: -
abundance: -
v_gene: TRBV7-2
CDR3nt: TGTGCCAGCAGCTTAGTGTCGACAGGACTGGATGAGCAGTTCTTC
CDR3aa: CASSLVSTGLDEQFF

j_gene: TRBJ1-1
d_gene: TRBD1
abundance: -
v_gene: TRBV20-1
CDR3nt: TGCAGTGCTACCGGGACAGGGCGCGGGAACACTGAAGCTTTCTTT
CDR3aa: CSATGTGRGNTEAFF

j_gene: TRBJ2-5
d_gene: -
abundance: few
v_gene: TRBV9
CDR3nt: TGTGCCAGCAGCGTCGCTGGGGGAGCAGAGACCCAGTACTTC
CDR3aa: CASSVAGGAETQYF

j_gene: TRBJ2-1
d_gene: TRBD1
abundance: few
v_gene: TRBV20-1
CDR3nt: TGCAGTGCTTCGCCCGGGACAGGGGATAACAATGAGCAGTTCTTC
CDR3aa: CSASPGTGDNNEQFF

j_gene: TRBJ2-5
d_gene: TRBD1
abundance: few
v_gene: TRBV5-1
CDR3nt: TGCGCCAGCAGCTTGGGCCTAGGGGGACAGGGGGAGACCCAGTACTTC
CDR3aa: CASSLGLGGQGETQYF

j_gene: TRBJ2-5
d_gene: TRBD1
abundance: few
v_gene: TRBV20-1
CDR3nt: TGCAGTGCTAGACCCAGGGGGTTTGGGGAGACCCAGTACTTC
CDR3aa: CSARPRGFGETQYF

j_gene: TRBJ1-1
d_gene: -
abundance: -
v_gene: TRBV5-1
CDR3nt: TGCGCCAGCAGCTTGGGAGACGAAGACCCTGAAGCTTTCTTT
CDR3aa: CASSLGDEDPEAFF

j_gene: TRBJ2-1
d_gene: -
abundance: few
v_gene: TRBV20-1
CDR3nt: TGCAGTGCTGAACAGGGAAGCGTCAACAATGAGCAGTTCTTC
CDR3aa: CSAEQGSVNNEQFF

j_gene: TRBJ2-3
d_gene: -
abundance: -
v_gene: TRBV15
CDR3nt: TGTGCCACCAGCAGAGATTGGGCGACCGGCACAGATACGCAGTATTTT
CDR3aa: CATSRDWATGTDTQYF

j_gene: TRBJ2-2
d_gene: -
abundance: once
v_gene: TRBV7-2
CDR3nt: TGTGCCAGCAGCTCAAGGGGGGGCCTCATCTTCGGGGAGCTGTTTTTT
CDR3aa: CASSSRGGLIFGELFF

j_gene: TRBJ1-2
d_gene: -
abundance: -
v_gene: TRBV6-5
CDR3nt: TGTGCCAGCAGTTATGGCCTCTATGGCTACACCTTC
CDR3aa: CASSYGLYGYTF

j_gene: TRBJ1-3
d_gene: -
abundance: -
v_gene: TRBV11-2
CDR3nt: TGTGCCAGCAGCTTAGGCGTCACAGCCTACTCTGGAAACACCATATATTTT
CDR3aa: CASSLGVTAYSGNTIYF

j_gene: TRBJ2-1
d_gene: TRBD1
abundance: -
v_gene: TRBV5-1
CDR3nt: TGCGCCAGCAGCTTGGCGGGACAGGACTACAATGAGCAGTTCTTC
CDR3aa: CASSLAGQDYNEQFF

j_gene: TRBJ2-5
d_gene: -
abundance: -
v_gene: TRBV20-1
CDR3nt: TGCAGTGCTGCAGGGTGGCAAGAGACCCAGTACTTC
CDR3aa: CSAAGWQETQYF

j_gene: TRBJ1-2
d_gene: -
abundance: -
v_gene: TRBV29-1
CDR3nt: TGCAGCGTTGAAAGGGCCTCCGTGAGCTATGGCTACACCTTC
CDR3aa: CSVERASVSYGYTF

j_gene: TRBJ2-7
d_gene: -
abundance: -
v_gene: TRBV6-1
CDR3nt: TGTGCCAGCAGCGAAGACCCAGGCCAGGACGAGCAGTACTTC
CDR3aa: CASSEDPGQDEQYF

j_gene: TRBJ1-4
d_gene: TRBD1
abundance: -
v_gene: TRBV6-6
CDR3nt: TGTGCCAGCAGTCCGGACAGGGCAGTTCTGTTTTTT
CDR3aa: CASSPDRAVLFF

j_gene: TRBJ2-5
d_gene: -
abundance: -
v_gene: TRBV12-3/TRBV12-4
CDR3nt: TGTGCCAGCAGTTTACAGAACTCCCAAGAGACCCAGTACTTC
CDR3aa: CASSLQNSQETQYF

j_gene: TRBJ2-1
d_gene: -
abundance: -
v_gene: TRBV7-2
CDR3nt: TGTGCCAGCAGCTTAGCGATCAGCACCTACAATGAGCAGTTCTTC
CDR3aa: CASSLAISTYNEQFF

j_gene: TRBJ2-7
d_gene: -
abundance: few
v_gene: TRBV2
CDR3nt: TGTGCCAGCACCCCGGGCTCAGGGCTCCCCTACGAGCAGTACTTC
CDR3aa: CASTPGSGLPYEQYF

j_gene: TRBJ1-2
d_gene: -
abundance: -
v_gene: TRBV2
CDR3nt: TGTGCCAGCAGCCAGAACGGGGGCAATGGCTACACCTTC
CDR3aa: CASSQNGGNGYTF

j_gene: TRBJ2-7
d_gene: -
abundance: -
v_gene: TRBV10-3
CDR3nt: TGTGCCATCGGACCCGGGGGCTACGAGCAGTACTTC
CDR3aa: CAIGPGGYEQYF

j_gene: TRBJ2-2
d_gene: -
abundance: -
v_gene: TRBV6-6
CDR3nt: TGTGCGAGTTGCGGGCTAGACAACACCGGGGAGCTGTTTTTT
CDR3aa: CASCGLDNTGELFF

j_gene: TRBJ1-4
d_gene: TRBD1
abundance: -
v_gene: TRBV25-1
CDR3nt: TGTGCCAGCAGGACAGGGACCGAAAAACTGTTTTTT
CDR3aa: CASRTGTEKLFF

j_gene: TRBJ1-4
d_gene: -
abundance: once
v_gene: TRBV4-1
CDR3nt: TGCGCCAGCAGCCAAGATTACGCAACAACTAATGAAAAACTGTTTTTT
CDR3aa: CASSQDYATTNEKLFF

j_gene: TRBJ2-6
d_gene: -
abundance: -
v_gene: TRBV5-1
CDR3nt: TGCGCCAGCAGCTTGGTTGCAGGGTTGAGGGCTGGGGCCAACGTCCTGACTTTC
CDR3aa: CASSLVAGLRAGANVLTF

j_gene: TRBJ2-7
d_gene: -
abundance: few
v_gene: TRBV5-1
CDR3nt: TGCGCCAGCAGCTTGGGAAGGACACCGATCTACGAGCAGTACTTC
CDR3aa: CASSLGRTPIYEQYF

j_gene: TRBJ2-7
d_gene: TRBD1
abundance: many
v_gene: TRBV6-5
CDR3nt: TGTGCCAGCAGTCGCGGACAGGGGGCATGGGAGCAGTACTTC
CDR3aa: CASSRGQGAWEQYF

j_gene: TRBJ2-1
d_gene: -
abundance: -
v_gene: TRBV29-1
CDR3nt: TGCAGCGTTGAAGCCGAAAGCTCCTACAATGAGCAGTTCTTC
CDR3aa: CSVEAESSYNEQFF

j_gene: TRBJ2-7
d_gene: -
abundance: -
v_gene: TRBV2
CDR3nt: TGTGCCAGCGGTGCGGGGGCCCCCTACGAGCAGTACTTC
CDR3aa: CASGAGAPYEQYF

j_gene: TRBJ2-5
d_gene: -
abundance: many
v_gene: TRBV4-2
CDR3nt: TGTGCCAGCAGCCAAGGGGACGGTTCTATAGGGACCCAGTACTTC
CDR3aa: CASSQGDGSIGTQYF

j_gene: TRBJ2-1
d_gene: -
abundance: -
v_gene: TRBV7-7
CDR3nt: TGTGCCAGCAGCCCAGCAGGAGTTGGGGACAATGAGCAGTTCTTC
CDR3aa: CASSPAGVGDNEQFF

j_gene: TRBJ1-2
d_gene: TRBD1
abundance: -
v_gene: TRBV12-3/TRBV12-4
CDR3nt: TGTGCCAGCAGTTCCCATGGGACAGGGGGCGGTAAGAACTATGGCTACACCTTC
CDR3aa: CASSSHGTGGGKNYGYTF

j_gene: TRBJ1-6
d_gene: -
abundance: -
v_gene: TRBV4-1
CDR3nt: TGCGCCAGCAGCCAAGGGAGTGGGGACCATTCACCCCTCCACTTT
CDR3aa: CASSQGSGDHSPLHF

j_gene: TRBJ2-2
d_gene: TRBD2
abundance: -
v_gene: TRBV7-2
CDR3nt: TGTGCCAGCGGCTTAGCGGGCTGGAGGACTAGCTTCGCCGGGGAGCTGTTTTTT
CDR3aa: CASGLAGWRTSFAGELFF

j_gene: TRBJ1-2
d_gene: TRBD1
abundance: -
v_gene: TRBV6-5
CDR3nt: TGTGCCAGCAGTGCCGCAGGGGGCAGCTATGGCTACACCTTC
CDR3aa: CASSAAGGSYGYTF

j_gene: TRBJ1-1
d_gene: -
abundance: -
v_gene: TRBV5-1
CDR3nt: TGCGCCAGCAGCTTGGAACTGATAAACACTGAAGCTTTCTTT
CDR3aa: CASSLELINTEAFF

j_gene: TRBJ1-1
d_gene: -
abundance: -
v_gene: TRBV12-3/TRBV12-4
CDR3nt: TGTGCCAGCAGTTTGTTGGTGGGCGACACTGAAGCTTTCTTT
CDR3aa: CASSLLVGDTEAFF

j_gene: TRBJ2-5
d_gene: TRBD2
abundance: -
v_gene: TRBV20-1
CDR3nt: TGCAGTGCTAGTCCGGCGGGGGAAGTCCAAGAGACCCAGTACTTC
CDR3aa: CSASPAGEVQETQYF

j_gene: TRBJ2-5
d_gene: -
abundance: -
v_gene: TRBV6-2/TRBV6-3
CDR3nt: TGTGCCAGCAGTTACGTCCCCAGGCTGGAGCAGTACTTC
CDR3aa: CASSYVPRLEQYF

j_gene: TRBJ1-4
d_gene: -
abundance: -
v_gene: TRBV20-1
CDR3nt: TGCAGTGCTAGCCCTGTGTGGGGTACTAATGAAAAACTGTTTTTT
CDR3aa: CSASPVWGTNEKLFF

j_gene: TRBJ2-2
d_gene: TRBD1
abundance: -
v_gene: TRBV29-1
CDR3nt: TGCAGCGGATCGACAGGGGGCCACGGGGAGCTGTTTTTT
CDR3aa: CSGSTGGHGELFF

j_gene: TRBJ2-7
d_gene: -
abundance: -
v_gene: TRBV7-8
CDR3nt: TGTGCCAGCAGCTTTAGTTCGGGGCCCTACGAGCAGTACTTC
CDR3aa: CASSFSSGPYEQYF

j_gene: TRBJ2-3
d_gene: TRBD2
abundance: many
v_gene: TRBV5-1
CDR3nt: TGCGCCAGCAGGACTAGCGGGGGTACAGATACGCAGTATTTT
CDR3aa: CASRTSGGTDTQYF

j_gene: TRBJ2-1
d_gene: TRBD1
abundance: -
v_gene: TRBV29-1
CDR3nt: TGCAGCGTTCCAAGAACAGGGGACTACAATGAGCAGTTCTTC
CDR3aa: CSVPRTGDYNEQFF

j_gene: TRBJ2-3
d_gene: TRBD1
abundance: -
v_gene: TRBV7-9
CDR3nt: TGTGCCAGCAGCTCGACAGGGGGCGCTAGGACAGATACGCAGTATTTT
CDR3aa: CASSSTGGARTDTQYF

j_gene: TRBJ1-2
d_gene: -
abundance: -
v_gene: TRBV10-3
CDR3nt: TGTGCCATCAGCCAGACCCAGGACAATGGCTACACCTTC
CDR3aa: CAISQTQDNGYTF

j_gene: TRBJ2-5
d_gene: -
abundance: many
v_gene: TRBV9
CDR3nt: TGTGCCAGCAGCGTAGTTGGGGGGCCCAAAGAGACCCAGTACTTC
CDR3aa: CASSVVGGPKETQYF

j_gene: TRBJ2-3
d_gene: -
abundance: once
v_gene: TRBV20-1
CDR3nt: TGCAGTGCCCGTGGTGGTCTGAGCACAGATACGCAGTATTTT
CDR3aa: CSARGGLSTDTQYF